These 4 T cell receptor beta chains came from one sample sequenced in a study of regulatory T cells in long-lasting Graves disease. In building TCR beta libraries, iRepertoire HTBI primers were used together with Arm-PCR of CDR3 regions. TCRdb independently ran MiXCR on the multiplex PCR reads; one entry per CDR3 protein. There are approximately 380,000 distinct CDR3 sequences in the sample; more than 20% occur only once, and less than 25% lies in the top ten. The time point was: persistent/refractory GD, antithyroid drugs over 5 years with positive TRAb. The authors made the TCR library using RNA they extracted from PBMCs. The specimen was peripheral blood mononuclear cells (PBMCs), collected when the disease was refractory, from a patient treated with antithyroid drugs. The receptors derive from a female donor with Graves disease.

The rearrangement joins TRBV28 to TRBJ2-1; no clear D gene. The V end lost 4 bases, the J end lost 7 bases, and 5 bases lay between the germline ends. Germline assignment: CDR1 MDHEN and CDR2 SYDVKM. This CDR3 contains 11 residues. CDR3 in DNA: TGTGCCAGCAGTTATAATAATGAGCAGTTCTTC. This encodes CASSYNNEQFF.

This clonotype has more than one count but fewer than ten. The chain recombines TRBV30 with TRBJ2-7, with D possibly being TRBD1 (5 bases). CDR3 length equals 13 residues. The V gene's germline CDR1 is GTSNPN and CDR2 SVGIG (reference sequence). With 0 bases removed from V and 2 bases from J, the gap between germline ends came to 8 bases. The CDR3 loop is CAWSVQGAYEQYF. The DNA of the CDR3 is TGTGCCTGGAGTGTACAAGGGGCCTACGAGCAGTACTTC.

This clonotype was recorded a few times. CDR3: CASTTGGGSSYEQYF. As DNA, the CDR3 is TGTGCCAGCACTACCGGGGGGGGGAGCTCCTACGAGCAGTACTTC. This chain uses TRBV6-1 with TRBJ2-7; 8 bases fit TRBD2. Germline CDR1 and CDR2: MNHNS and SASEGT. With V trimmed by 7 bases and J by 0 bases, 8 bases remained unmatched. This CDR3 is 15 amino acids long.

With respect to this clonotype: At one end the junction does not follow the germline gene, possibly because of a read error. CDR3 sequence (DNA): TGTGCTAGCAGCCGGGACAGGCTCACCGGGGAGCTGTTTTTT. This encodes CASSRDRLTGELFF. V and J are TRBV7-7 and TRBJ2-2; TRBD1 aligns across 8 bases. CDR3 length: 14 amino acids. The V gene's germline CDR1 is SSHAT and CDR2 FNYEAQ (reference sequence).